The source of this TCR beta chain is a study of OX40 agonist ivuxolimab in advanced cancers. Method: immunoSEQ multiplex PCR; TCRdb's copy keeps in-frame clones and lacks some. The data contain about 96,000 clones, approximately 80% of them singletons. The CDR3 is 14 residues long. V was cut by 3 bases and J by 1 base, with 10 bases left in between. The germline CDR1 and CDR2 sequences are LNHDA and SQIVND (reference sequence). A remark on this clone: Other DNA sequences in the sample encode the same CDR3.

The sequence was obtained from an adult with an advanced solid tumor such as melanoma, head and neck, liver or kidney cancer. The gene calls are TRBV19 and TRBJ2-7; a possible D gene is TRBD2 (6 bases). This sample comprised CD4+ or CD8+ T cells sorted from blood, obtained in a trial of the OX40 agonist ivuxolimab. The CDR3, as DNA: TGTGCCAGTAGTATTGTGGAGGGTTCCTACGAGCAGTACTTC. Translating it yields CASSIVEGSYEQYF. The full variable domain, its missing parts supplied by reference TRBV19 and TRBJ2-7, is DGGITQSPKYLFRKEGQNVTLSCEQNLNHDAMYWYRQDPGQGLRLIYYSQIVNDFQKGDIAEGYSVSREKKESFPLTVTSAQKNPTAFYLCASSIVEGSYEQYFGPGTRLTVT.